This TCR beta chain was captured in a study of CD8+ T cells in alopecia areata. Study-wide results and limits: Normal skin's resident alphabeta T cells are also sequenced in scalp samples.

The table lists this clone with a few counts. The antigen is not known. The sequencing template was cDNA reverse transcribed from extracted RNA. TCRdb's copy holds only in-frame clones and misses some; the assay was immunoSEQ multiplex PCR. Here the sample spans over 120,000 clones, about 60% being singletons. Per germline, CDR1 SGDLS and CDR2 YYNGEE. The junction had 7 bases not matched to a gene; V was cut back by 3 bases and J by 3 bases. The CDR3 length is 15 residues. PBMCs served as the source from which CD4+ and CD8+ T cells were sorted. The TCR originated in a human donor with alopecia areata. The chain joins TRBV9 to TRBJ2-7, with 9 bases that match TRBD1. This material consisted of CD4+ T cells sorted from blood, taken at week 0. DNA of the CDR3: TGTGCCAGCAGCGCCCTCGGGACAGGGTACTACGAGCAGTACTTC. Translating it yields CASSALGTGYYEQYF.